This TCR beta chain was profiled in a study of human T cells and chemical hapten exposure (dated by TCRdb to the early 2020s). Background on the whole study: For sensitization, 2% DPC in acetone was applied to an approximately 2 cm by approximately 2 cm area of upper inner arm skin. The patient cohort, mostly female, included alopecia areata with under or over 50% scalp involvement, alopecia totalis and alopecia universalis. Patients additionally received weekly therapeutic DPC doses to the scalp throughout the approximately 25-week study period. Peripheral blood TCR repertoire changes were tracked in vivo in alopecia patients during primary and secondary sensitization to the hapten diphenylcyclopropenone (DPC). Libraries were pooled for sequencing, and variation in per-sample TCR yields was attributed mainly to small differences in library volumes within the pool. Blood was sampled from patients pre-sensitization (week 0) and at 2, 6 and about 24 weeks after DPC sensitization. Patch testing was performed on the upper back with Finn chambers containing 0.01% DPC, and the patch tests were scored after 6 days according to International Contact Dermatitis Research Group standards. For TCR sequencing, blood came from about 28 alopecia patients at anywhere from one to four time points (pre-sensitization, 2, 6 and 24 weeks).

Library generation was performed with RACE. The instrument was a NextSeq 500. During library preparation, unique molecular identifiers were attached to individual cDNA molecules so that TCRs could be counted quantitatively and reproducibly. From each blood RNA sample, both TCR alpha and TCR beta chains were sequenced. The study's own analysis went as follows. Samples had a median of 95,638 TCRs, with a range from about 23,224 to 690,600. V, J and CDR3 annotation of the TCR reads was carried out using the Decombinator software suite. To make PS versus PT1 abundance plots, every sample was subsampled to the same number of TCRs (28,000). Expanded TCRs were defined as absent before sensitization and observed at least eight times at the 2-week time point. The public reads were run again by TCRdb, first through fastp at Q25 and then through MiXCR, and only productive beta chains were kept. Duplicate CDR3 protein sequences are folded into a single record with the most common DNA and genes. These V and J calls derive from TCRdb rather than the authors' analysis. Counted in this sample were around 330,000 distinct CDR3 sequences; 4.5% to 7% of them appeared once. Of the sample, less than 9% falls within the top ten clones.

Study-wide conclusions, independent of this receptor: Repeated subsampling changed both the strength of the expansion versus patch-test correlation and the threshold at which the correlation became significant. The number of PT1 expanded TCRs positively correlated with patch test score, significant at thresholds 8, 16 and 32 but not 4. Compared with pre-sensitization or healthy control sets, expanded TCRs formed significantly more large CDR3 similarity clusters, which is consistent with antigen-driven responses. No change with DPC sensitization was found in the number of TCRs above 1 in 1000 frequency, and no evidence of global repertoire structure alterations was found. Alopecia, a presumed autoimmune disease, was present in all patients, so the immune response of the patients might differ from that of healthy individuals.

This clonotype occurred a few times. Its cognate antigen has yet to be identified. Base qualities are not provided; no much larger clone lies one nucleotide away. The intended sense of this specimen's time point label: pre-sensitization, week 0. Interpreted using the paper, the treatment or condition label stands for: therapeutic diphenylcyclopropenone sensitization with weekly scalp DPC. At each patch-test visit, blood was drawn before the patch test was applied. Patients were considered eligible if aged 18 to 70, diagnosed with alopecia and deemed suitable for DPC therapy, and patients were excluded if pregnant. Unfractionated whole blood was collected in Tempus Blood RNA tubes, and total RNA was extracted from that blood. From the germline V gene, CDR1 is MDHEN and CDR2 is SYDVKM. The CDR3, from cysteine to phenylalanine, totals 15 residues. Just CDR3 DNA is preserved here, 45 bases in frame from base 1. V is pruned by 5 bases and J by 4 bases, leaving 7 bases of the junction without a gene match.

The rearrangement combines TRBV28 with TRBJ2-4, with 8 bases matching TRBD2. This TCR was sampled from a woman between 18 and 29 years old with alopecia areata. Some clones in this sample may be carry-over from other donors' samples. The sequences come from whole blood, collected in connection with sensitization to the hapten diphenylcyclopropenone (DPC). The DNA is as follows: TGTGCCAGCAGTAATAGCGGGGTAGAGAAAAACATTCAGTACTTC. This encodes CASSNSGVEKNIQYF.